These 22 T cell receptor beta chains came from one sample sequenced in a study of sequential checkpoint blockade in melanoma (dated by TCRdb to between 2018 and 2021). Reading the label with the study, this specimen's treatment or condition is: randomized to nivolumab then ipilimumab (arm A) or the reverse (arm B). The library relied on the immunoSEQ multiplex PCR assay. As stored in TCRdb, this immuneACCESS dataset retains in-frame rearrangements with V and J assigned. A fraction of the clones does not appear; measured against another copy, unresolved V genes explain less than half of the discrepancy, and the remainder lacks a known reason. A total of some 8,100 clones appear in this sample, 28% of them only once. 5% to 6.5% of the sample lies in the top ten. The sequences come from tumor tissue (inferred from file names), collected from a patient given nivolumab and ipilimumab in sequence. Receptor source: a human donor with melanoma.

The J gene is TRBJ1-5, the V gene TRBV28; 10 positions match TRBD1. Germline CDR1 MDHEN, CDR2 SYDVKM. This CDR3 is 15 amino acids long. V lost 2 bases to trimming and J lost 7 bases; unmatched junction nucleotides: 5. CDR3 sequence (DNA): TGTGCCAGCAGTTTAATGACAGGGGGCCGGCAGCCCCAGCATTTT. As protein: CASSLMTGGRQPQHF.

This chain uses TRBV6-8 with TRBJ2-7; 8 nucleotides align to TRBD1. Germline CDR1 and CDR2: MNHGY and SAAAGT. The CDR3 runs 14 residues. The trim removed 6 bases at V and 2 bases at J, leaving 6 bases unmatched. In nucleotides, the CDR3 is TGTGCCAGCAGACCGGGACAGGCCGCCTACGAGCAGTACTTC. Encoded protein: CASRPGQAAYEQYF.

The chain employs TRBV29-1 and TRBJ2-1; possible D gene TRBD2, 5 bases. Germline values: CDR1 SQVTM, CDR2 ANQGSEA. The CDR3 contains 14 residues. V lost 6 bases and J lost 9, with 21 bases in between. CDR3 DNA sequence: TGCAGCGTCAAGTTCATAGGAGGCCCTAGTGAGCAGTTCTTC. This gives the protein CSVKFIGGPSEQFF.

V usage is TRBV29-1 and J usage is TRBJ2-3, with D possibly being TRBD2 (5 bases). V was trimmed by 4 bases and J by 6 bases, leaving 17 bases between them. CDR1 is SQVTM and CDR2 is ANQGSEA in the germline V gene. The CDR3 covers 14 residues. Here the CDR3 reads CSVGGSGMVDTQYF. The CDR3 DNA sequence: TGCAGCGTTGGAGGGAGTGGCATGGTGGATACGCAGTATTTT.

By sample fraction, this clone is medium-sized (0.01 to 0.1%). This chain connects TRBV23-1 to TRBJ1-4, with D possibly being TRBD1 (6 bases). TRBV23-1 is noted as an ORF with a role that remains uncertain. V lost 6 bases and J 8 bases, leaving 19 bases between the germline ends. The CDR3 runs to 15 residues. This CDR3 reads CASSQDWDIPEKLFF. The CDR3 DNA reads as TGCGCCAGCAGCCAAGATTGGGACATCCCCGAAAAACTGTTTTTT.

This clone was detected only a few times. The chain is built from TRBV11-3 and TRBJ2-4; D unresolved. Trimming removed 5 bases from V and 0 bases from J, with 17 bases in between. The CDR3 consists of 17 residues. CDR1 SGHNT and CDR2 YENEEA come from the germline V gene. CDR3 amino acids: CASSPRAVRIAKNIQYF. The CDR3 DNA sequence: TGTGCCAGCAGCCCTAGGGCGGTACGGATAGCCAAAAACATTCAGTACTTC.

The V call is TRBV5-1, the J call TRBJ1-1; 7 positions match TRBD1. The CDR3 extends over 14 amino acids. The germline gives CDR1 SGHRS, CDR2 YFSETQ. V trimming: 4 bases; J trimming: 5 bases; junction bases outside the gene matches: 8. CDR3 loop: CASSTRTGETEAFF. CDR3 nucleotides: TGCGCCAGCAGCACCAGGACAGGAGAGACTGAAGCTTTCTTT.

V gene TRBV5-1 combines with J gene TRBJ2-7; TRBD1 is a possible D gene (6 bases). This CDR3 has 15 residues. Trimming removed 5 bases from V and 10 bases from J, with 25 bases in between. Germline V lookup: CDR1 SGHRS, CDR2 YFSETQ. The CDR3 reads CASSNEVRDTKTQYF. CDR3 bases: TGCGCCAGCAGTAATGAGGTCCGGGACACCAAAACCCAGTACTTC.

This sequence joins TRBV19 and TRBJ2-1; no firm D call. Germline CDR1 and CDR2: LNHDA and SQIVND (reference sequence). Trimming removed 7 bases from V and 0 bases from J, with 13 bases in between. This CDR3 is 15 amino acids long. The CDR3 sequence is CASTPAFSSYNEQFF. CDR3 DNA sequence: TGTGCCAGTACCCCGGCCTTCAGCTCCTACAATGAGCAGTTCTTC.

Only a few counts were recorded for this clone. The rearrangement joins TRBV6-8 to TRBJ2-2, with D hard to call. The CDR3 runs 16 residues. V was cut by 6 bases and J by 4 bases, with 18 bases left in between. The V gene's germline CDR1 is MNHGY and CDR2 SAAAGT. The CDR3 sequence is CASRDRGRQSTGELFF. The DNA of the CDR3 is TGTGCCAGCAGAGACCGAGGACGACAATCCACCGGGGAGCTGTTTTTT.

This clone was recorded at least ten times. The CDR3 DNA follows: TGTGCCAGCAGCTTGGCACCGACGGGAAATTCACCCCTCCACTTT. Its translation: CASSLAPTGNSPLHF. The rearrangement uses TRBV11-3 and TRBJ1-6, with D unresolved. CDR3 size: 15 residues. The germline V and J ends were trimmed by 3 bases and 7 bases, with 13 bases remaining between them. Germline V gene sequence: CDR1 SGHNT, CDR2 YENEEA.

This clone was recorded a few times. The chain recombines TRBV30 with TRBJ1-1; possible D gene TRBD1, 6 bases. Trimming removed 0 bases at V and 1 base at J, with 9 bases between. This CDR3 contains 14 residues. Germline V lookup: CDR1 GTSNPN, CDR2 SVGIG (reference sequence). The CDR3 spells CAWSVRTANTEAFF. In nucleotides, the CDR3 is TGTGCCTGGAGTGTCCGGACAGCGAACACTGAAGCTTTCTTT.

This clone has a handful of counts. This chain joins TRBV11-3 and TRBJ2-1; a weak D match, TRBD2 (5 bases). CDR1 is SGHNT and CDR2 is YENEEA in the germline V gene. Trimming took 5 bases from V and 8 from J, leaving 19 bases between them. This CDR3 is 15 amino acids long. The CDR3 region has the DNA TGTGCCAGCAGCAGGATCCGGGGTTTCGGCGATGAGCAGTTCTTC. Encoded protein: CASSRIRGFGDEQFF.

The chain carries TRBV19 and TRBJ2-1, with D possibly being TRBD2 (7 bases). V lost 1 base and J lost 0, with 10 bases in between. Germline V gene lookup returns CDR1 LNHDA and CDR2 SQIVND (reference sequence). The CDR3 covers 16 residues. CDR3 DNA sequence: TGTGCCAGTAGTATAGCAGCGGGACACTCCTACAATGAGCAGTTCTTC. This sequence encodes CASSIAAGHSYNEQFF.

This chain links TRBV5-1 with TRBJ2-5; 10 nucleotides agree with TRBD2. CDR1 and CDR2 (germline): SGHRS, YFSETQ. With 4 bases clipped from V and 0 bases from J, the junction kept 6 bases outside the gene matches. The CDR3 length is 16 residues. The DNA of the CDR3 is TGCGCCAGCAGCCATAGCGGGAGGAGGGACCAAGAGACCCAGTACTTC. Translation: CASSHSGRRDQETQYF.

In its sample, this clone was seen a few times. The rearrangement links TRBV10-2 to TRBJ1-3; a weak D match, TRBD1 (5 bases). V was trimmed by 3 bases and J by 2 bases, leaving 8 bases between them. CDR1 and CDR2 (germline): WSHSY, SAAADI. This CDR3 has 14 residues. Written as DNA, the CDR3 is TGCGCCAGCAGTGATCGGGGGGCTGGAAACACCATATATTTT. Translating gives CASSDRGAGNTIYF.

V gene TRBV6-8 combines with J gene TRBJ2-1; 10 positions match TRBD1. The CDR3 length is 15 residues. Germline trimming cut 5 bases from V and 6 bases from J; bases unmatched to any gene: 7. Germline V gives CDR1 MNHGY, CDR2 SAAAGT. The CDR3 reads CASSRETGGFNEQFF. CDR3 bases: TGTGCCAGCAGTAGGGAGACAGGGGGCTTCAATGAGCAGTTCTTC.

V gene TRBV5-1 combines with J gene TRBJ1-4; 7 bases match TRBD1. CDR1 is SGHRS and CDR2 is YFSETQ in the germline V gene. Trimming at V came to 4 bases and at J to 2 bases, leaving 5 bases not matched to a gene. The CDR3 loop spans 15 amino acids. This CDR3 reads CASSPHRGTNEKLFF. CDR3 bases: TGCGCCAGCAGCCCACACAGGGGCACTAATGAAAAACTGTTTTTT.

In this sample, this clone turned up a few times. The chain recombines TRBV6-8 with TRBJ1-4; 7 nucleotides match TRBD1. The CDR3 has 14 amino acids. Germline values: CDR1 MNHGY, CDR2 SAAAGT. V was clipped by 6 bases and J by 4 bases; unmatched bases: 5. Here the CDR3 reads CASSSTGFNEKLFF. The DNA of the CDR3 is TGTGCCAGCAGCTCGACAGGGTTTAATGAAAAACTGTTTTTT.

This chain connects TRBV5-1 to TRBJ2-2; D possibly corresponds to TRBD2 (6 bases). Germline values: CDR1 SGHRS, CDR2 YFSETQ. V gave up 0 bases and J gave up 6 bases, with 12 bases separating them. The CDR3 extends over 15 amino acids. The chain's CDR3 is CASSLDLAWAGELFF. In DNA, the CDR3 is TGCGCCAGCAGCTTGGATCTAGCGTGGGCCGGGGAGCTGTTTTTT.

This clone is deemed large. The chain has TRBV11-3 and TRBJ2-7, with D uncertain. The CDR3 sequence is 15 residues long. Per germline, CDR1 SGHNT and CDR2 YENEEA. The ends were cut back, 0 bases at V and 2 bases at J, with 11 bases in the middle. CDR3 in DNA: TGTGCCAGCAGCTTAGACCCGACGGCAACCTACGAGCAGTACTTC. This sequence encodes CASSLDPTATYEQYF.

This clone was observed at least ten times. CDR3 sequence (DNA): TGTGCCAGCAGCTTGACTAGCGGAAACCAAGAGACCCAGTACTTC. It encodes CASSLTSGNQETQYF. The V and J genes are TRBV11-3 and TRBJ2-5; 9 bases are shared with TRBD2. V trimming: 3 bases; J trimming: 0 bases; junction bases outside the gene matches: 2. Germline lookup yields CDR1 SGHNT and CDR2 YENEEA. The CDR3 loop spans 15 amino acids.